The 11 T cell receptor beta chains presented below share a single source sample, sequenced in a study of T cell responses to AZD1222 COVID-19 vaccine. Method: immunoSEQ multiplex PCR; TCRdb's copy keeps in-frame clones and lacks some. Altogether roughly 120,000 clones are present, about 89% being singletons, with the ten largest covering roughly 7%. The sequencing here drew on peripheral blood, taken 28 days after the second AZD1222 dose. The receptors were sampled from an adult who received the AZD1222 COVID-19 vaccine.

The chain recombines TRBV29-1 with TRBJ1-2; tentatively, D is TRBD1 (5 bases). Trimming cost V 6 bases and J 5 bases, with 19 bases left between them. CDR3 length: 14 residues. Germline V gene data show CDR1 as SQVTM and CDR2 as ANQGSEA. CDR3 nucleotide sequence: TGCAGCGTCCCACCCCAGACAGATGGATATGGCTACACCTTC. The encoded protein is CSVPPQTDGYGYTF.

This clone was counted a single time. CDR3 sequence: CASSFGPSGNTIYF. The CDR3 DNA is TGCGCCAGCAGCTTTGGTCCCTCTGGAAACACCATATATTTT. The chain joins TRBV5-1 to TRBJ1-3; D remains ambiguous. The CDR3 extends over 14 amino acids. Trimming removed 2 bases at V and 0 bases at J, with 6 bases between. Germline V gene lookup returns CDR1 SGHRS and CDR2 YFSETQ.

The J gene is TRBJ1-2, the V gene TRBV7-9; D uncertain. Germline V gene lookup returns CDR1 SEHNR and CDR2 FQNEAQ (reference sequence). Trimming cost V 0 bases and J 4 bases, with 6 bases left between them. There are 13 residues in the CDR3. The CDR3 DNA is TGTGCCAGCAGCTTAGCGGGGTTCTATGGCTACACCTTC. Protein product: CASSLAGFYGYTF.

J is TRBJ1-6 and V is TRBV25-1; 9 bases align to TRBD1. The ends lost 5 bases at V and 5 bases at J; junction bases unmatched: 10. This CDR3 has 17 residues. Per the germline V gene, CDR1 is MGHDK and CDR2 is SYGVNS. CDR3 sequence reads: CASSPGQGRFNNSPLHF. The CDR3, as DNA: TGTGCCAGCAGTCCGGGACAGGGCCGATTTAATAATTCACCCCTCCACTTT.

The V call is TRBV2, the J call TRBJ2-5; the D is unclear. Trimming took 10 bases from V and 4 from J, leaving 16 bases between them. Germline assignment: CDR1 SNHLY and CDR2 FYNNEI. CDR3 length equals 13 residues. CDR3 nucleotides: TGTGCCATCCCGGGTCCGGACCGAGAGACCCAGTACTTC. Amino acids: CAIPGPDRETQYF.

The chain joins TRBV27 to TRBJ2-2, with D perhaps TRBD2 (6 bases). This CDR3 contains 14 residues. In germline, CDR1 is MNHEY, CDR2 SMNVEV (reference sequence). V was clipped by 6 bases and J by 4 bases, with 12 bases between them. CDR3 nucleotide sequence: TGTGCCAGCAGATCGGGACTGAGCACCGGGGAGCTGTTTTTT. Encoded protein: CASRSGLSTGELFF.

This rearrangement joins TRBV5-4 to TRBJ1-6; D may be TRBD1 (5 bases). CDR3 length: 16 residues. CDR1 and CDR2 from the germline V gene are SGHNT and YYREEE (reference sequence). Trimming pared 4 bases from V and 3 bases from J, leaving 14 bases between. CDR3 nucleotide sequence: TGTGCCAGCAGCCCTCGTGGCCAGGGCTATAATTCACCCCTCCACTTT. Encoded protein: CASSPRGQGYNSPLHF.

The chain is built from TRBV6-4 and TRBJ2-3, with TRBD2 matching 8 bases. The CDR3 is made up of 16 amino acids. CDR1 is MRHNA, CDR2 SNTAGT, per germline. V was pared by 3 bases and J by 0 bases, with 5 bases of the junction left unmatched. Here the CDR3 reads CASSEEASGSTDTQYF. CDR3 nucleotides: TGTGCCAGCAGTGAAGAGGCTAGCGGGAGCACAGATACGCAGTATTTT.

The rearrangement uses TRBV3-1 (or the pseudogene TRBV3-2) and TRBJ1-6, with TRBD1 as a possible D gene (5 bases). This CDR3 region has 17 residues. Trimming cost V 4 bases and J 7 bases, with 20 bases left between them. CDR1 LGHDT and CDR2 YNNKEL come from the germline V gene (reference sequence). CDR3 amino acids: CASSRAFLSGGNSPLHF. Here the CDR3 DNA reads TGTGCCAGCAGCCGTGCCTTTCTCTCCGGGGGGAATTCACCCCTCCACTTT.

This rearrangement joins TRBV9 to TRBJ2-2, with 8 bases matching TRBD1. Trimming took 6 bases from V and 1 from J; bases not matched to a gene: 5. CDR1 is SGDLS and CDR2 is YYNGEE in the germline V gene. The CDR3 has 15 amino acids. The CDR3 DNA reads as TGTGCCAGCAAGGGGACAGGACTGAACACCGGGGAGCTGTTTTTT. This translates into CASKGTGLNTGELFF.

The CDR3 DNA reads TGTGCCAGCAGCTTTAGCTTCAACAGGGAGGTCAACACTGAAGCTTTCTTT. It is translated as CASSFSFNREVNTEAFF. This sequence joins TRBV7-9 and TRBJ1-1; TRBD1 is a possible D gene (6 bases). The CDR3 spans 17 residues. Germline CDR1 reads SEHNR; CDR2 reads FQNEAQ (reference sequence). V shed 3 bases and J shed 2 bases, with 19 bases lying between them.